These 21 T cell receptor beta chains were sequenced from one sample in a study of CD8 T cells in Susac syndrome. Random hexamers were used to reverse transcribe an amount of roughly 0.45 to 1 ug RNA. A single record per CDR3 protein comes from TCRdb applying MiXCR to the immunoSEQ multiplex PCR reads. The sample has about 120,000 distinct CDR3 sequences, 94% seen once. Source material: CD4+ T cells from PBMCs. These receptor sequences come from a human donor with multiple sclerosis.

The chain is built from TRBV12-3 or TRBV12-4 and TRBJ2-5; 9 nucleotides match TRBD1. V was clipped by 5 bases and J by 11 bases; unmatched bases: 3. The CDR3 spans 11 residues. The CDR3: CASSHGTGQYF. The CDR3 DNA reads TGTGCCAGCAGTCACGGGACAGGGCAGTACTTC.

This chain joins TRBV9 and TRBJ2-5; TRBD2 matches 7 bases. This CDR3 has 14 residues. The V and J ends lost 0 bases and 2 bases, in that order; junction bases with no gene match: 1. CDR1 is SGDLS and CDR2 is YYNGEE in the germline V gene. CDR3: CASSVEGGQETQYF. Here the CDR3 DNA reads TGTGCCAGCAGCGTAGAGGGAGGGCAAGAGACCCAGTACTTC.

The rearrangement joins TRBV19 to TRBJ2-7, with 9 bases aligning to TRBD2. V lost 6 bases, J lost 2 bases, and 8 bases stayed unmatched. There are 15 residues in the CDR3. Germline V gene data show CDR1 as LNHDA and CDR2 as SQIVND (reference sequence). The CDR3 bases are TGTGCCAGTAGCCCAATAGCGGGGGATACCTACGAGCAGTACTTC. Protein: CASSPIAGDTYEQYF.

J is TRBJ1-2 and V is TRBV18; 7 bases line up with TRBD1. This CDR3 is built from 13 residues. Germline V gene lookup returns CDR1 KGHSH and CDR2 LQKENI. The V segment lost 3 bases and the J segment 5 bases; nucleotides outside the gene matches: 3. The CDR3 sequence is CASSPAGGYGYTF. The CDR3 region has the DNA TGTGCCAGCTCACCGGCAGGGGGTTATGGCTACACCTTC.

This chain joins TRBV27 and TRBJ1-3; no definite D call. The ends were cut back, 6 bases at V and 0 bases at J, with 12 bases in the middle. CDR1 is MNHEY, CDR2 SMNVEV, per germline (reference sequence). The CDR3 contains 15 residues. The CDR3 here is CASREDGRSGNTIYF. As DNA, the CDR3 is TGTGCCAGCAGGGAGGACGGACGCTCTGGAAACACCATATATTTT.

This rearrangement joins TRBV7-2 to TRBJ2-3; D gene uncertain. This CDR3 contains 14 residues. Trimming stripped 1 base from V and 3 bases from J, with 8 bases between. Looked up from germline, CDR1 is SGHTA and CDR2 is FQGNSA. CDR3 sequence: CASSLGPETDTQYF. Written as DNA, the CDR3 is TGTGCCAGCAGCTTAGGACCCGAGACAGATACGCAGTATTTT. Looking up the rest from reference TRBV7-2 and TRBJ2-3 gives the full variable domain: GAGVSQSPSNKVTEKGKDVELRCDPISGHTALYWYRQSLGQGLEFLIYFQGNSAPDKSGLPSDRFSAERTGGSVSTLTIQRTQQEDSAVYLCASSLGPETDTQYFGPGTRLTVL.

The rearrangement uses TRBV29-1 and TRBJ2-5; 7 bases match TRBD2. With 7 bases clipped from V and 3 bases from J, the junction kept 14 bases outside the gene matches. The CDR3 consists of 15 residues. CDR1 and CDR2 from the germline V gene are SQVTM and ANQGSEA. The DNA of the CDR3 is TGCAGCGCTAGGACCAGAGGCGGGAGTAAAGAGACCCAGTACTTC. Translating it yields CSARTRGGSKETQYF. Combining the CDR3 with reference TRBV29-1 and TRBJ2-5 gives the whole variable domain SAVISQKPSRDICQRGTSLTIQCQVDSQVTMMFWYRQQPGQSLTLIATANQGSEATYESGFVIDKFPISRPNLTFSTLTVSNMSPEDSSIYLCSARTRGGSKETQYFGPGTRLLVL.

V and J are TRBV2 and TRBJ2-5; TRBD2 agrees at 15 bases. The CDR3 is 15 amino acids. The V gene's germline CDR1 is SNHLY and CDR2 FYNNEI. After removal of 9 bases from V and 5 bases from J, the junction contained 7 bases not matched to a gene. The DNA for the CDR3 is TGTGCCAGTTGGACTAGCGGGAGGGCCGGCGAGACCCAGTACTTC. This gives the protein CASWTSGRAGETQYF.

The chain recombines TRBV19 with TRBJ2-7; 8 bases agree with TRBD2. There are 14 residues in the CDR3. CDR1 LNHDA and CDR2 SQIVND come from the germline V gene (reference sequence). Trimming removed 7 bases from V and 11 bases from J; junction bases left unmatched: 16. The chain's CDR3 is CASKDRLSGKGEYF. In DNA form, the CDR3 reads TGTGCCAGTAAGGATCGACTTAGCGGGAAAGGGGAGTACTTC.

V usage is TRBV20-1 and J usage is TRBJ2-5; TRBD1 matches 9 bases. In germline, CDR1 is DFQATT, CDR2 SNEGSKA (reference sequence). This CDR3 has 15 residues. The trim removed 1 base at V and 4 bases at J, leaving 7 bases unmatched. Here the CDR3 DNA reads TGCAGTGCTAGAGTCCCCGGGACAGGGAGAGAGACCCAGTACTTC. Translated: CSARVPGTGRETQYF.

V is TRBV5-1 and J is TRBJ2-3, with 7 bases fitting TRBD1. This CDR3 is 15 amino acids long. V dropped 4 bases and J dropped 0; count of bases not matched to a gene: 5. Germline V gene data show CDR1 as SGHRS and CDR2 as YFSETQ. CDR3 sequence reads: CASSAGGESTDTQYF. CDR3 coding DNA: TGCGCCAGCAGCGCAGGGGGAGAAAGCACAGATACGCAGTATTTT.

The rearrangement links TRBV6-4 to TRBJ2-2; D gene ambiguous. Germline V gene sequence: CDR1 MRHNA, CDR2 SNTAGT. CDR3 length equals 14 residues. Trimming left V 0 bases short and J 4 bases short, with 6 bases between. CDR3 sequence (DNA): TGTGCCAGCAGTGACTCGTCCCCCACCGGGGAGCTGTTTTTT. This gives the protein CASSDSSPTGELFF.

V and J are TRBV6-2 or TRBV6-3 and TRBJ1-3; 9 positions match TRBD1. The germline CDR1 and CDR2 sequences are MNHEY and SVGEGT. This CDR3 spans 15 amino acids. The V and J ends lost 6 bases and 0 bases, in that order; junction bases with no gene match: 3. DNA of the CDR3: TGTGCCAGCAGAAGGGACAGGGTCTCTGGAAACACCATATATTTT. Translated, it gives CASRRDRVSGNTIYF.

The V and J genes are TRBV18 and TRBJ2-1; tentatively, D is TRBD1 or TRBD2 (8 bases each). The CDR3 loop spans 14 amino acids. With 8 bases removed from V and 9 bases from J, the gap between germline ends came to 20 bases. Looked up from germline, CDR1 is KGHSH and CDR2 is LQKENI. The CDR3 DNA follows: TGTGCCAGCGCAACGGACAGGGCGGGGGGTGAGCAGTTCTTC. It codes for CASATDRAGGEQFF.

The CDR3: CASSPGPSWDGYTF. The CDR3 nucleotides are TGTGCCAGCTCACCGGGGCCCAGCTGGGATGGCTACACCTTC. The genes are TRBV18 and TRBJ1-2, with a tentative D call TRBD1 (5 bases). Per the germline V gene, CDR1 is KGHSH and CDR2 is LQKENI. This CDR3 has 14 residues. The V gene lost 3 bases and the J gene lost 6 bases, with 14 bases spanning the gap.

J is TRBJ1-1 and V is TRBV11-2, with D uncertain. This CDR3 is built from 13 residues. CDR1 is SGHAT, CDR2 FQNNGV, per germline. V lost 5 bases to trimming and J lost 0 bases, with 7 bases between them. CDR3: CASSLHMNTEAFF. The CDR3 region has the DNA TGTGCCAGCAGCCTCCACATGAACACTGAAGCTTTCTTT.

The V and J genes are TRBV7-9 and TRBJ2-5; D tentatively reads TRBD1 or TRBD2 (5 bases each). The CDR3 loop spans 13 amino acids. Germline values: CDR1 SEHNR, CDR2 FQNEAQ (reference sequence). V lost 3 bases to trimming and J lost 6 bases, with 11 bases between them. The CDR3 reads CASSLGDLQTQYF. CDR3 DNA: TGTGCCAGCAGCTTGGGGGACCTTCAGACCCAGTACTTC.

The chain carries TRBV19 and TRBJ1-5; D may be TRBD1 (5 bases). V lost 3 bases and J lost 5, with 8 bases in between. The CDR3 runs 13 residues. Per the germline V gene, CDR1 is LNHDA and CDR2 is SQIVND (reference sequence). As DNA, the CDR3 is TGTGCCAGTAGTATCCGACAGCATCAGCCCCAGCATTTT. Translated: CASSIRQHQPQHF.

The V call is TRBV7-9, the J call TRBJ2-7; 11 nucleotides agree with TRBD1. The germline CDR1 and CDR2 sequences are SEHNR and FQNEAQ (reference sequence). The CDR3 sequence is 14 residues long. Germline trimming cut 7 bases from V and 7 bases from J; bases unmatched to any gene: 9. This CDR3 reads CASTGQGAVGEQYF. Written as DNA, the CDR3 is TGTGCCAGCACCGGACAGGGGGCGGTAGGGGAGCAGTACTTC. Filled out from reference TRBV7-9 and TRBJ2-7, the complete variable domain reads DTGVSQNPRHKITKRGQNVTFRCDPISEHNRLYWYRQTLGQGPEFLTYFQNEAQLEKSRLLSDRFSAERPKGSFSTLEIQRTEQGDSAMYLCASTGQGAVGEQYFGPGTRLTVT.

The chain is built from TRBV5-4 and TRBJ2-2; 9 nucleotides align to TRBD1. The junction had 5 bases not matched to a gene; V was cut back by 3 bases and J by 5 bases. This CDR3 has 15 amino acids. Germline V CDR1 and CDR2: SGHNT, YYREEE (reference sequence). The CDR3 region has the DNA TGTGCCAGCAGCTCCGGGACAGGGTTAACCGGGGAGCTGTTTTTT. This codes for CASSSGTGLTGELFF.

V usage is TRBV27 and J usage is TRBJ2-7; 13 bases fit TRBD2. The CDR3 runs to 17 residues. V lost 3 bases and J lost 4; bases outside the gene matches: 9. Germline values: CDR1 MNHEY, CDR2 SMNVEV (reference sequence). CDR3 in DNA: TGTGCCAGCAGTTTCACCTCTGGGACTAGCGGGGTATACGAGCAGTACTTC. This sequence encodes CASSFTSGTSGVYEQYF.